The present T cell receptor beta chain was sequenced within a study of beta chain features in type 1 diabetes. Study outcomes and limitations: Whether TCRB rearrangement is influenced by HLA type was left unresolved in this analysis. Type 1 diabetes patients had TCRB CDR3s that were shorter (moderately but significantly so) in all four CD4+ subsets.

Expressed TCRB transcripts were sequenced after all isolated RNA was converted to cDNA. Clones were read by immunoSEQ multiplex PCR, and TCRdb kept only the in-frame ones, dropping some. The data contain hundreds of thousands of clones, 11% of them singletons. Based on CD45RO/CCR7/CD25/CD127/CD95/CD27, CD4+ regulatory, stem cell-like memory, naive and central memory cells were sorted. The CDR3 has 15 residues. V was pared by 4 bases and J by 2 bases, with 16 bases between. Germline-derived CDR1 and CDR2 are SGHNT and YYREEE (reference sequence). There are a few counts of this clone. Its specificity is not known.

Sequencing was done on a sample of naive CD4+ T cells from blood. The source is a man aged 30-40 years with type 1 diabetes. The gene calls are TRBV5-4 and TRBJ2-7, with D possibly TRBD2 on 5 matching bases. In nucleotides, the CDR3 is TGTGCCAGCAGCCGCCGGACTGCTCCAGCCTACGAGCAGTACTTC. Protein sequence: CASSRRTAPAYEQYF. The full variable domain, completed using reference TRBV5-4 and TRBJ2-7, is ETGVTQSPTHLIKTRGQQVTLRCSSQSGHNTVSWYQQALGQGPQFIFQYYREEENGRGNFPPRFSGLQFPNYSSELNVNALELDDSALYLCASSRRTAPAYEQYFGPGTRLTVT.